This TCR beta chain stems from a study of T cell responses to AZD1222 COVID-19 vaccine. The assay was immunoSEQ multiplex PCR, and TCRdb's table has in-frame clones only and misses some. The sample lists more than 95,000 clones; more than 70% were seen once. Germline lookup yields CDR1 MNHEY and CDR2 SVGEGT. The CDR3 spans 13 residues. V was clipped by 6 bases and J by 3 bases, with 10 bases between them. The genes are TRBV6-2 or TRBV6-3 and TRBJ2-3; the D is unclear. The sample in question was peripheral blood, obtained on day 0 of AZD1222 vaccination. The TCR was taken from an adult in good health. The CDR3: CASSLQGTDTQYF. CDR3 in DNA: TGTGCCAGCAGCCTTCAAGGGACAGATACGCAGTATTTT.